These T cell receptor beta chains were read from a single sample in a study of shared clonotypes between healthy human individuals. Produced via immunoSEQ multiplex PCR; TCRdb's table is partial and in-frame only. The sample consists of about 490,000 clones, 79% of them appearing once. Sequencing was done on a sample of PBMCs. The source of these receptors is a woman between 40 and 55 years old in good health. Some clones in this sample may be carry-over from other donors' samples. CDR3s include the opening cysteine and the closing phenylalanine or tryptophan. D genes are given only for firm matches. For some rows the clone size is stated as once, few or many, or as a class when expanded; others skip it.

j_call clone_size v_call d_call cdr3_aa cdr3_nt
TRBJ1-5 few TRBV2 - CASSVQGLDQPQHF TGTGCCAGCAGTGTACAGGGTCTAGATCAGCCCCAGCATTTT
TRBJ2-7 - TRBV6-5 - CASSPGQGRYEQYF TGTGCCAGCAGTCCTGGGCAGGGACGCTACGAGCAGTACTTC
TRBJ1-6 - TRBV9 - CASSPDRFESSPLHF TGTGCCAGCAGCCCGGACCGCTTCGAAAGTTCGCCCCTCCACTTT
TRBJ1-5 - TRBV18 - CASSPLSPLSNQPQHF TGTGCCAGCTCACCACTGAGTCCTCTTAGCAATCAGCCCCAGCATTTT
TRBJ2-1 - TRBV6-6 - CASSPLGGYNEQFF TGTGCCAGCAGCCCTTTGGGGGGATACAATGAGCAGTTCTTC
TRBJ1-4 few TRBV5-6 - CASSLGEKLFF TGTGCCAGCAGCTTGGGAGAAAAACTGTTTTTT
TRBJ2-7 - TRBV30 - CAWNSSPYEQYF TGTGCCTGGAACAGCTCACCCTACGAGCAGTACTTC
TRBJ2-7 - TRBV29-1 TRBD1 CSVRTGGNTEQYF TGCAGCGTTCGGACAGGGGGCAATACCGAGCAGTACTTC
TRBJ2-2 few TRBV5-1 - CASSLVARGSGELFF TGCGCCAGCAGCTTGGTCGCCAGGGGCAGCGGGGAGCTGTTTTTT
TRBJ2-7 - TRBV28 - CATYGRERSSYEQYF TGTGCCACTTACGGAAGGGAGCGAAGCTCCTACGAGCAGTACTTC
TRBJ2-7 once TRBV5-4 TRBD2 CASSLVGGRSEQYF TGTGCCAGCAGCTTGGTTGGCGGGAGGAGCGAGCAGTACTTC
TRBJ2-5 - TRBV14 - CASSQEVGPGGTQYF TGTGCCAGCAGCCAAGAGGTGGGGCCTGGAGGGACCCAGTACTTC
TRBJ2-7 - TRBV25-1 - CATRLNTGYEQYF TGTGCCACCAGACTGAATACGGGATACGAGCAGTACTTC
TRBJ2-7 - TRBV25-1 - CASSVSDTAYEQYF TGTGCCAGCAGTGTTTCGGACACCGCCTACGAGCAGTACTTC
TRBJ1-4 few TRBV15 - CATTQGTNEKLFF TGTGCCACCACCCAAGGGACTAATGAAAAACTGTTTTTT
TRBJ1-2 - TRBV7-2 - CASSFTGKRSYGYTF TGTGCCAGCAGCTTCACAGGGAAGCGTAGCTATGGCTACACCTTC
TRBJ2-1 - TRBV7-8 - CASSFARSSYNEQFF TGTGCCAGCAGCTTCGCTCGGAGCTCCTACAATGAGCAGTTCTTC
TRBJ2-7 - TRBV11-3 - CASSLDWQGWPHYEQYF TGTGCCAGCAGCTTAGATTGGCAGGGGTGGCCCCACTACGAGCAGTACTTC
TRBJ1-2 - TRBV27 TRBD1 CASSSGQGAYYGYTF TGTGCCAGCAGCTCGGGACAGGGGGCTTACTATGGCTACACCTTC
TRBJ1-5 - TRBV28 - CASMRGGLHNQPQHF TGTGCCAGCATGCGGGGGGGACTCCACAATCAGCCCCAGCATTTT
TRBJ2-5 - TRBV10-3 TRBD2 CAISQTSGVQETQYF TGTGCCATCAGTCAGACTAGCGGGGTCCAAGAGACCCAGTACTTC
TRBJ1-1 - TRBV5-1 TRBD1 CASSKDRANTEAFF TGCGCCAGCAGTAAAGACAGGGCAAACACTGAAGCTTTCTTT
TRBJ1-1 many TRBV15 - CATTSGLNGGGTEAFF TGTGCCACCACCTCGGGCCTCAATGGAGGGGGCACTGAAGCTTTCTTT
TRBJ2-5 - TRBV30 - CAWSVLGGDSQYF TGTGCCTGGAGTGTACTTGGGGGCGATTCCCAGTACTTC
TRBJ1-2 - TRBV28 - CATQTGRNYGYTF TGTGCCACACAAACAGGGCGAAACTATGGCTACACCTTC
TRBJ1-1 - TRBV30 - CAWSQTNTEAFF TGTGCCTGGAGCCAGACGAACACTGAAGCTTTCTTT
TRBJ2-1 few TRBV7-2 - CASSFWRSNEQFF TGTGCCAGCAGCTTTTGGCGTAGCAATGAGCAGTTCTTC
TRBJ1-1 - TRBV11-3 - CASSSGPSTEAFF TGTGCCAGCAGCTCGGGCCCGAGCACTGAAGCTTTCTTT
TRBJ2-7 - TRBV7-8 TRBD2 CASSLEVAGSSYEQYF TGTGCCAGCAGCTTAGAGGTAGCGGGGAGCTCCTACGAGCAGTACTTC
TRBJ2-5 - TRBV4-2 - CASSQGIGGPSQETQYF TGTGCCAGCAGCCAAGGAATCGGCGGACCCTCACAAGAGACCCAGTACTTC
TRBJ2-7 - TRBV13 - CASSPNGGRLTYEQYF TGTGCCAGCAGCCCCAATGGAGGGCGTTTAACCTACGAGCAGTACTTC
TRBJ1-2 - TRBV7-9 - CASSLDGVYGYTF TGTGCCAGCAGCTTAGATGGAGTCTATGGCTACACCTTC
TRBJ2-2 - TRBV29-1 TRBD1 CSAGTGASGELFF TGCAGCGCCGGGACAGGGGCGTCCGGGGAGCTGTTTTTT
TRBJ2-7 few TRBV6-8 - CAGGGRCVPNVDEQYF TGTGCCGGGGGGGGCCGGTGTGTGCCAAACGTGGACGAGCAGTACTTC
TRBJ2-5 once TRBV29-1 - CSVVILAQETQYF TGCAGCGTTGTGATCCTGGCCCAAGAGACCCAGTACTTC
TRBJ1-5 - TRBV5-5 TRBD1 CASSPSRRTGPRDQPQHF TGTGCCAGCAGCCCAAGTCGTAGGACAGGGCCTCGGGATCAGCCCCAGCATTTT
TRBJ2-5 - TRBV4-1 - CASSPLPSFQETQYF TGCGCCAGCAGCCCCCTTCCCTCATTCCAAGAGACCCAGTACTTC
TRBJ1-5 - TRBV27 - CASSRVPTGSNQPQHF TGTGCCAGCAGTCGAGTCCCCACAGGTAGCAATCAGCCCCAGCATTTT